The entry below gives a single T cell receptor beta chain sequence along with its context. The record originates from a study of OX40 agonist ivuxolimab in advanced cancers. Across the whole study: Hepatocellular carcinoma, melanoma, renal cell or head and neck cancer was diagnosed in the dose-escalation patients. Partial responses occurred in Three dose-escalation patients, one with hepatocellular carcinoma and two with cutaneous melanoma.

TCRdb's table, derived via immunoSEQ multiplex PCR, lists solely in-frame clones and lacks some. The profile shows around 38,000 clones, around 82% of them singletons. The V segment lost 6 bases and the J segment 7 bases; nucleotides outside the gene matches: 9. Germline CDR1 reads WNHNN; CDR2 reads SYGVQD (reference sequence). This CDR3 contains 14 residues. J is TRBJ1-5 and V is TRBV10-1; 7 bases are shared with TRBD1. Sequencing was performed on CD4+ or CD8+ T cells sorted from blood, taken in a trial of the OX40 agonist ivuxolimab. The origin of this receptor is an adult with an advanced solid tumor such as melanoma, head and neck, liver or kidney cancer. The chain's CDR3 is CASSETGTWQPQHF. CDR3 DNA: TGCGCCAGCAGCGAGACAGGGACCTGGCAGCCCCAGCATTTT.